This is a list of T cell receptor beta chains from one sample in a study of cytomegalovirus exposure and HLA in healthy donors. Measured with immunoSEQ multiplex PCR; TCRdb has only the in-frame clones, and not every one. The sample records about 130,000 clones, around 80% being singletons. The sample consisted of PBMCs. These receptors all come from a female donor in good health and CMV-seronegative. Each CDR3 is given with its conserved first and last residue. D genes are given only for firm matches. A row's size may be missing; if present it is once, few, many or a size class.

V,length,J,D,size,CDR3,DNA
TRBV7-3,19,TRBJ2-6,TRBD2,-,CASSLRLRGGASGANVLTF,TGTGCCAGCAGCTTAAGGCTGCGCGGGGGGGCTAGTGGGGCCAACGTCCTGACTTTC
TRBV19,14,TRBJ1-2,TRBD1,few,CASSPGQGSYGYTF,TGTGCCAGTAGCCCGGGACAGGGTAGCTATGGCTACACCTTC
TRBV10-2,15,TRBJ2-7,TRBD2,-,CASKKTSGSSNEQYF,TGCGCCAGCAAGAAGACTAGCGGGAGTTCGAACGAGCAGTACTTC
TRBV5-1,16,TRBJ1-4,TRBD1,-,CASSLPPGTGQEKLFF,TGCGCCAGCAGCCTACCACCCGGGACAGGTCAGGAAAAACTGTTTTTT
TRBV30,15,TRBJ2-2,TRBD1,-,CAWKAGDRDTGELFF,TGTGCCTGGAAAGCTGGTGACAGGGACACCGGGGAGCTGTTTTTT
TRBV7-3,14,TRBJ2-1,TRBD2,-,CASATSGGDNEQFF,TGTGCCAGCGCAACTAGCGGGGGGGACAATGAGCAGTTCTTC
TRBV7-9,17,TRBJ2-1,TRBD2,-,CASSLHRTSGGYNEQFF,TGTGCCAGCAGCTTACACCGGACTAGCGGGGGCTACAATGAGCAGTTCTTC
TRBV5-6,14,TRBJ2-3,-,-,CASSWRQGTDTQYF,TGTGCCAGCAGCTGGAGACAGGGCACAGATACGCAGTATTTT
TRBV29-1,14,TRBJ2-1,-,-,CSVLRQISYNEQFF,TGCAGCGTTCTCCGACAGATCTCCTACAATGAGCAGTTCTTC
TRBV7-9,11,TRBJ2-7,-,-,CSSSLEGEQYF,TGTTCCAGCAGCTTGGAGGGTGAGCAGTACTTC
TRBV28,16,TRBJ1-4,TRBD1,-,CASSSPEQGASEKLFF,TGTGCCAGCAGCTCCCCCGAACAGGGGGCGAGTGAAAAACTGTTTTTT
TRBV2,14,TRBJ2-2,TRBD1,-,CASIQGAGTGELFF,TGTGCCAGCATTCAGGGGGCGGGCACCGGGGAGCTGTTTTTT
TRBV4-1,18,TRBJ2-4,TRBD2,-,CASSQGLAGGLSKNIQYF,TGCGCCAGCAGCCAAGGCCTAGCGGGGGGGCTGTCCAAAAACATTCAGTACTTC
TRBV5-6,15,TRBJ1-2,-,-,CASSLYDRRRGGYTF,TGTGCCAGCAGCTTGTACGATCGGAGGAGGGGTGGCTACACCTTC
TRBV2,14,TRBJ2-5,TRBD2,-,CASSALAGGETQYF,TGTGCCAGCAGTGCTCTAGCGGGGGGTGAGACCCAGTACTTC
TRBV19,14,TRBJ2-7,TRBD1,few,CASSIGTGDYEQYF,TGTGCCAGTAGTATTGGGACAGGGGACTACGAGCAGTACTTC
TRBV27,15,TRBJ2-3,TRBD2,-,CASGLGLAGVDTQYF,TGTGCCAGCGGACTGGGACTAGCGGGAGTCGATACGCAGTATTTT
TRBV28,13,TRBJ2-7,-,once,CASSRGVPYEQYF,TGTGCCAGCAGTCGAGGAGTTCCCTACGAGCAGTACTTC
TRBV4-2,18,TRBJ1-4,-,few,CASSQDRALFATNEKLFF,TGTGCCAGCAGCCAAGATCGCGCACTCTTTGCAACTAATGAAAAACTGTTTTTT
TRBV9,15,TRBJ1-6,TRBD1,-,CASSAWTGENSPLHF,TGTGCCAGCAGCGCCTGGACAGGGGAGAATTCACCCCTCCACTTT
TRBV18,15,TRBJ1-5,TRBD1,-,CASSPSRTGGQPQHF,TGTGCCAGCTCACCATCAAGGACAGGGGGCCAGCCCCAGCATTTT
TRBV20-1,11,TRBJ2-1,-,-,CSARDGGAEFF,TGCAGTGCTAGAGACGGAGGGGCGGAGTTCTTC
TRBV5-1,18,TRBJ2-7,TRBD1,-,CASSPGQGAPLVSYEQYF,TGCGCCAGCAGCCCGGGGCAGGGGGCCCCCTTGGTCTCCTACGAGCAGTACTTC
TRBV10-3,15,TRBJ2-5,-,-,CAISDAGTSKETQYF,TGTGCCATCAGTGACGCAGGGACATCCAAAGAGACCCAGTACTTC
TRBV4-1,16,TRBJ1-2,TRBD1,once,CASSQESVGQGDGYTF,TGCGCCAGCAGCCAAGAAAGTGTCGGGCAGGGGGATGGCTACACCTTC
TRBV7-2,17,TRBJ2-1,TRBD2,-,CASSLRLAGDPRNEQFF,TGTGCCAGCAGCTTAAGGCTAGCGGGAGATCCTCGAAATGAGCAGTTCTTC
TRBV15,15,TRBJ2-5,-,-,CATSRDGEHAETQYF,TGTGCCACCAGCAGAGACGGGGAGCACGCAGAGACCCAGTACTTC
TRBV6-1,12,TRBJ2-4,TRBD1,-,CASGQGTYIQYF,TGTGCCAGCGGACAGGGGACTTACATTCAGTACTTC
TRBV19,16,TRBJ2-3,-,few,CASSTRPRGGTDTQYF,TGTGCCAGTAGTACACGTCCCCGAGGCGGCACAGATACGCAGTATTTT
TRBV5-5,15,TRBJ2-7,-,-,CASSAYRVLPYEQYF,TGTGCCAGCAGCGCCTACAGGGTTTTACCCTACGAGCAGTACTTC
TRBV5-1,17,TRBJ2-2,TRBD2,few,CASSPGLAGGLTGELFF,TGCGCCAGCAGCCCGGGGCTAGCGGGGGGCCTCACCGGGGAGCTGTTTTTT
TRBV5-1,14,TRBJ1-1,-,-,CASSLEGIGTEAFF,TGCGCCAGCAGCTTAGAGGGAATCGGGACTGAAGCTTTCTTT
TRBV4-1,18,TRBJ2-1,-,-,CASSQSKGGLGSYNEQFF,TGCGCCAGCAGCCAATCCAAGGGGGGGTTAGGATCCTACAATGAGCAGTTCTTC
TRBV18,16,TRBJ2-1,TRBD2,-,CASSPVGGSSYNEQFF,TGTGCCAGCTCACCCGTCGGGGGGAGCTCCTACAATGAGCAGTTCTTC
TRBV7-3,15,TRBJ2-3,-,-,CASSEGRGRTDTQYF,TGTGCCAGCAGCGAGGGTCGGGGTCGCACAGATACGCAGTATTTT
TRBV18,11,TRBJ2-1,-,-,CASSPSYEQFF,TGTGCCAGCTCACCAAGCTATGAGCAGTTCTTC
TRBV5-4,14,TRBJ1-2,-,-,CASSLVSGNYGYTF,TGTGCCAGCAGCTTGGTATCAGGGAACTATGGCTACACCTTC
TRBV19,16,TRBJ2-7,-,-,CASSIRGAGYSYEQYF,TGTGCCAGTAGTATCAGAGGTGCGGGCTACTCCTACGAGCAGTACTTC
TRBV28,12,TRBJ2-3,-,-,CASSFRRVKQYF,TGTGCCAGCAGTTTTAGGAGGGTAAAGCAGTATTTT
TRBV7-9,12,TRBJ1-2,-,-,CASKDSGYGYTF,TGTGCCAGCAAAGATTCGGGGTATGGCTACACCTTC
TRBV5-1,16,TRBJ2-7,-,-,CASSLVARDPSYEQYF,TGCGCCAGCAGCTTGGTCGCGCGGGACCCCTCCTACGAGCAGTACTTC
TRBV5-3,14,TRBJ2-7,-,-,CARSLGPVFYEQYF,TGTGCCAGAAGCTTGGGTCCAGTCTTCTACGAGCAGTACTTC
TRBV9,13,TRBJ1-6,-,-,CASSVGGGSPLHF,TGTGCCAGCAGCGTAGGGGGGGGGTCACCCCTCCACTTT
TRBV4-2,14,TRBJ2-5,-,few,CASSQVGQGETQYF,TGTGCCAGCAGCCAAGTTGGCCAGGGGGAGACCCAGTACTTC
TRBV9,17,TRBJ2-3,TRBD1,-,CASSESTGGAGPDTQYF,TGTGCCAGCAGCGAGAGCACAGGGGGCGCGGGACCAGATACGCAGTATTTT
TRBV7-9,17,TRBJ1-2,-,few,CASSQGWQGLSRGGYTF,TGTGCCAGCAGCCAGGGATGGCAGGGCTTATCTAGGGGAGGCTACACCTTC
TRBV7-6,18,TRBJ2-1,TRBD2,-,CASSLRTSGGAGLDEQFF,TGTGCCAGCAGCTTACGTACTAGCGGGGGGGCCGGTCTCGATGAGCAGTTCTTC
TRBV2,14,TRBJ2-5,TRBD1,-,CASSEEDRGVTQYF,TGTGCCAGCAGTGAAGAGGACAGGGGAGTGACCCAGTACTTC
TRBV7-9,16,TRBJ2-1,TRBD2,-,CASSFGGLAGFNEQFF,TGTGCCAGCAGCTTTGGGGGACTAGCGGGATTCAATGAGCAGTTCTTC
TRBV2,17,TRBJ2-5,TRBD2,-,CASTEGSSGGAGETQYF,TGTGCCAGCACTGAGGGGAGTAGCGGGGGGGCCGGTGAGACCCAGTACTTC
TRBV6-1,15,TRBJ2-7,-,-,CASSDRGGSSYEQYF,TGTGCCAGCAGTGATAGGGGGGGAAGCTCCTACGAGCAGTACTTC
TRBV4-1,11,TRBJ2-1,-,-,CASSPGYEQFF,TGCGCCAGCAGCCCAGGGTATGAGCAGTTCTTC
TRBV6-6,15,TRBJ2-7,-,-,CASSYSSRGGNEQYF,TGTGCCAGCAGTTACTCGAGTAGGGGGGGCAACGAGCAGTACTTC
TRBV2,18,TRBJ2-4,TRBD2,-,CASRGLAGGTLAKNIQYF,TGTGCCAGCCGTGGACTAGCGGGGGGGACGCTAGCCAAAAACATTCAGTACTTC
TRBV6-1,15,TRBJ2-7,-,-,CASSEVGGVVYEQYF,TGTGCCAGCAGTGAAGTGGGGGGAGTGGTTTACGAGCAGTACTTC
TRBV18,17,TRBJ1-1,-,-,CASSPNRGTKMNTEAFF,TGTGCCAGCTCACCGAATAGGGGGACGAAGATGAACACTGAAGCTTTCTTT
TRBV19,16,TRBJ2-7,TRBD2,-,CASSTSSGAQSYEQYF,TGTGCCAGTAGTACCTCTAGCGGGGCCCAATCCTACGAGCAGTACTTC